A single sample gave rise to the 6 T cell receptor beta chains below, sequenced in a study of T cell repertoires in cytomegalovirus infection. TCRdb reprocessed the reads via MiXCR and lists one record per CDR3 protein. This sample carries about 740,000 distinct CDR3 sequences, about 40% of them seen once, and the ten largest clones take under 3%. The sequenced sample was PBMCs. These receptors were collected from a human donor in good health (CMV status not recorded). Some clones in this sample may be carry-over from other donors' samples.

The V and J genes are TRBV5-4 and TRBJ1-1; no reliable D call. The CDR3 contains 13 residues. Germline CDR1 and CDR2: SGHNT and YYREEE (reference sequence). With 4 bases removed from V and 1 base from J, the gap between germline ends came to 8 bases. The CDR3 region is CASSEAANTEAFF. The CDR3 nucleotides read TGTGCCAGCAGCGAAGCCGCGAACACTGAAGCTTTCTTT.

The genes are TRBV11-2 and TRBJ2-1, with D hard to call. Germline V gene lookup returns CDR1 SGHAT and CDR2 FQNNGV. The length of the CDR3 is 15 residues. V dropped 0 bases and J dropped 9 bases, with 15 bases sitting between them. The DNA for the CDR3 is TGTGCCAGCAGCTTAGAGTCCGGCCCCTCGGCTGAGCAGTTCTTC. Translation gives CASSLESGPSAEQFF. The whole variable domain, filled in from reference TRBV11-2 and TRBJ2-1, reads EAGVAQSPRYKIIEKRQSVAFWCNPISGHATLYWYQQILGQGPKLLIQFQNNGVVDDSQLPKDRFSAERLKGVDSTLKIQPAKLEDSAVYLCASSLESGPSAEQFFGPGTRLTVL.

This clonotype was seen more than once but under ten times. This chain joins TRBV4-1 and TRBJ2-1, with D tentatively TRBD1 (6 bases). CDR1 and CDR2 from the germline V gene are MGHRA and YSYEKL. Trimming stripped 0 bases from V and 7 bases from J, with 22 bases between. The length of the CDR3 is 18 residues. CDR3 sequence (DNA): TGCGCCAGCAGCCAAGATAGGTTTGGGCAGGGGAAGTATAATGAGCAGTTCTTC. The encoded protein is CASSQDRFGQGKYNEQFF.

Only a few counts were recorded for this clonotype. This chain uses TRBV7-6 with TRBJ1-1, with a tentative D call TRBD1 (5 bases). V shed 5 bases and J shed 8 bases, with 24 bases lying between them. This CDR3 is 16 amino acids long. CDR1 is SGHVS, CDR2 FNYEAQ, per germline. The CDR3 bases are TGTGCCAGCAGCCCTACTACGGGACCTCCCTTCTTCGAAGCTTTCTTT. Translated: CASSPTTGPPFFEAFF.

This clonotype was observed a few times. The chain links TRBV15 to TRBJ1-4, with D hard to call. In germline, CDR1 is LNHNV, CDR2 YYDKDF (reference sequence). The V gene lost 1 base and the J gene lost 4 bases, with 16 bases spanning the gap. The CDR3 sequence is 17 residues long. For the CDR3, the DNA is TGTGCCACCAGCAGAGCCCTAGTTGTCGGGTTTAATGAAAAACTGTTTTTT. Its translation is CATSRALVVGFNEKLFF.

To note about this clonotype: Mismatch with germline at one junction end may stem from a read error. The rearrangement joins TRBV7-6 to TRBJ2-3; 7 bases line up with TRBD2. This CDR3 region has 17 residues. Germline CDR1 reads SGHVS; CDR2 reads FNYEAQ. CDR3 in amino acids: CASSLAPPGGRADTQYF. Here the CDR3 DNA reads TGTGCTAGCAGCTTAGCCCCACCGGGCGGGAGAGCAGATACGCAGTATTTT.